One sample yielded the 2 T cell receptor beta chains listed below, sequenced in a study of Graves' ophthalmopathy and Graves' hyperthyroidism (dated by TCRdb to 2017 to 2018). These reads were obtained on an Illumina HiSeq 2000. TCR beta CDR3 regions were amplified from RNA transcripts for repertoire sequencing. A first-round RT-PCR used HTBI primers with the Qiagen OneStep RT-PCR kit, followed by a second-round multiplex PCR, size selection and purification. TCRdb cleaned the public reads at Q25 with fastp, built clones with MiXCR and kept in-frame beta chains. Here each entry gathers all rows of one CDR3 protein and keeps the most common genes and DNA. In all, the sample holds hundreds of thousands of distinct CDR3 sequences, and 35% to 45% of those were seen once. Of the sample, over 2.5% is held by the ten largest clones. The sample taken for sequencing was peripheral blood. The receptors were gathered from an adult man with Graves' ophthalmopathy.

Notes on this clonotype: The junction does not match germline at one end; this may be a read error. In nucleotides, the CDR3 is TGTGCCAGTAGTGCTAGCGGGCTTCAGACCCAGCATTTT. It yields the protein CASSASGLQTQHF. The chain links TRBV19 to TRBJ1-5; no clear D gene. This CDR3 is built from 13 residues. Germline CDR1 reads LNHDA; CDR2 reads SQIVND (reference sequence).

Concerning this clonotype itself: A read error may account for a junction end that differs from germline. This chain links TRBV29-1 with TRBJ2-7; no clear D gene. The CDR3 sequence is 11 residues long. Germline lookup yields CDR1 SQVTM and CDR2 ANQGSEA. The CDR3: CSVEGYNEQYF. CDR3 coding DNA: TGCAGCGTGGAAGGGTACAATGAGCAGTACTTC.